One and the same sample provided the 7 T cell receptor beta chains below, sequenced in a study of T cell responses to AZD1222 COVID-19 vaccine. Repertoires were generated with immunoSEQ multiplex PCR, while TCRdb's copy carries only in-frame clones and drops some. In the table there are some 99,000 clones, 87% of which are singletons. Material: peripheral blood, obtained on day 0 of AZD1222 vaccination. The receptors originated from an adult in good health.

This sequence joins TRBV2 and TRBJ2-2; D possibly uses TRBD1 or TRBD2 (5 bases each). This CDR3 region has 16 residues. The V end was cut by 5 bases, the J end by 3 bases, with 16 bases between. Germline V gene data show CDR1 as SNHLY and CDR2 as FYNNEI. The CDR3 sequence is CASSPGLISDTGELFF. CDR3 in DNA: TGTGCCAGCAGTCCGGGGCTTATCAGTGACACCGGGGAGCTGTTTTTT.

The sample holds one count of this clone. The chain has TRBV28 and TRBJ1-3; 10 bases are shared with TRBD1. The CDR3 spans 16 residues. The V segment lost 6 bases and the J segment 0 bases; nucleotides outside the gene matches: 5. The germline CDR1 and CDR2 sequences are MDHEN and SYDVKM. CDR3 coding DNA: TGTGCCAGCAGGGAGACAGGGGGCTCCTCTGGAAACACCATATATTTT. Protein product: CASRETGGSSGNTIYF.

The rearrangement joins TRBV30 to TRBJ2-1; no reliable D call. The germline V gene has CDR1 GTSNPN and CDR2 SVGIG (reference sequence). Trimming removed 5 bases from V and 7 bases from J, with 15 bases in between. CDR3 length: 13 amino acids. CDR3 DNA: TGTGCCTGGTGCTGGCGTGTGGATAATGAGCAGTTCTTC. Protein: CAWCWRVDNEQFF.

The chain recombines TRBV18 with TRBJ1-2; D is perhaps TRBD1 (5 bases). The CDR3 spans 17 residues. V was trimmed by 3 bases and J by 6 bases, leaving 23 bases between them. Germline CDR1 KGHSH, CDR2 LQKENI. CDR3 in amino acids: CASSPLKGTRLVHGYTF. CDR3 DNA sequence: TGTGCCAGCTCACCCCTGAAGGGGACCCGGTTGGTGCATGGCTACACCTTC.

The gene calls are TRBV15 and TRBJ1-1; 7 bases line up with TRBD1. The CDR3 runs to 13 residues. V shed 1 base, J shed 7 bases, and the junction held 3 bases outside the gene matches. CDR1 is LNHNV and CDR2 is YYDKDF in the germline V gene (reference sequence). The CDR3 here is CATSRGGQDEAFF. CDR3 bases: TGTGCCACCAGCAGAGGCGGACAGGATGAAGCTTTCTTT. The full variable domain, rest sourced from reference TRBV15 and TRBJ1-1, is DAMVIQNPRYQVTQFGKPVTLSCSQTLNHNVMYWYQQKSSQAPKLLFHYYDKDFNNEADTPDNFQSRRPNTSFCFLDIRSPGLGDTAMYLCATSRGGQDEAFFGQGTRLTVV.

This sequence joins TRBV5-1 and TRBJ2-7, with 8 bases lining up with TRBD1. V shed 4 bases, J shed 7 bases, and the junction held 10 bases outside the gene matches. Germline V gene lookup returns CDR1 SGHRS and CDR2 YFSETQ. This CDR3 is built from 14 residues. The CDR3 loop is CASSGGTGGGEQYF. CDR3 bases: TGCGCCAGCAGCGGCGGGACAGGAGGGGGAGAGCAGTACTTC.

CDR3 region: CASSEGQAAYSNQPQHF. The CDR3 DNA sequence: TGTGCCAGCAGTGAAGGACAGGCGGCATATAGCAATCAGCCCCAGCATTTT. The V call is TRBV6-1, the J call TRBJ1-5; weak D call: TRBD1 (6 bases). The length of the CDR3 is 17 residues. Germline values: CDR1 MNHNS, CDR2 SASEGT. Trimming removed 1 base at V and 0 bases at J, with 13 bases between.